Below are 20 T cell receptor beta chains sequenced from a single sample in a study of PD-1 blockade in classical Hodgkin lymphoma. Each of the patients experienced relapse following autologous stem cell transplantation, and their brentuximab vedotin exposure differed. The table came from immunoSEQ multiplex PCR; TCRdb's copy has only in-frame clones and leaves some out. The sample carries 35,000 to 45,000 clones, approximately 69% recorded once. Sequenced material: peripheral blood mononuclear cells (PBMCs), taken before the second cycle of nivolumab. The source is a human donor with classical Hodgkin lymphoma.

The chain joins TRBV6-1 to TRBJ2-1; D not certain. This CDR3 contains 14 residues. Germline V gene lookup returns CDR1 MNHNS and CDR2 SASEGT. V lost 10 bases and J 0 bases, leaving 13 bases between the germline ends. The CDR3, as DNA: TGTGCCATCAGGACGGTGAGCTCCTACAATGAGCAGTTCTTC. It is translated as CAIRTVSSYNEQFF.

In its sample, this clone was seen a few times. The V call is TRBV18, the J call TRBJ1-1; TRBD1 matches 7 bases. The CDR3 totals 14 residues. Trimming at V came to 6 bases and at J to 0 bases, leaving 4 bases not matched to a gene. CDR1 is KGHSH, CDR2 LQKENI, per germline. CDR3: CASSRDSLNTEAFF. CDR3 nucleotides: TGTGCCAGCTCGAGGGACAGCTTGAACACTGAAGCTTTCTTT.

This clone was seen a handful of times. This sequence joins TRBV11-1 and TRBJ1-4, with D maybe TRBD1 (6 bases). The CDR3 runs 17 residues. The V gene lost 2 bases and the J gene lost 4 bases, with 17 bases spanning the gap. Germline CDR1 is SGHAT and CDR2 is FQDESV (reference sequence). Written as DNA, the CDR3 is TGTGCCAGCAGCTTACATCCGGACAGCCGAATTAATGAAAAACTGTTTTTT. This codes for CASSLHPDSRINEKLFF.

This clone was observed a handful of times. The rearrangement links TRBV11-2 to TRBJ1-5; D gene ambiguous. V shed 1 base and J shed 7 bases, with 5 bases lying between them. The germline gives CDR1 SGHAT, CDR2 FQNNGV. The CDR3 length is 12 residues. CDR3 DNA: TGTGCCAGCAGCTTAGGAGGCCAGCCCCAGCATTTT. This codes for CASSLGGQPQHF.

The rearrangement links TRBV4-1 to TRBJ2-7, with D possibly TRBD2 on 5 matching bases. V was shortened by 1 base and J by 3 bases, with 13 bases between the two germline ends. The CDR3 is 15 amino acids. The germline gives CDR1 MGHRA, CDR2 YSYEKL. The CDR3 sequence: CASSQAGLSLYEQYF. CDR3 DNA: TGCGCCAGCAGCCAAGCCGGACTGTCTCTCTACGAGCAGTACTTC.

This clone has just a few counts. CDR3 in amino acids: CASSLAAGPSYEQYF. CDR3 sequence (DNA): TGTGCCAGCAGCTTAGCGGCGGGACCCTCCTACGAGCAGTACTTC. The chain uses TRBV7-2 and TRBJ2-7, with a possible D match to TRBD2 (6 bases). The CDR3 totals 15 residues. Trimming shortened V by 0 bases and J by 0 bases, and 9 bases separated the two germline ends. The germline CDR1 and CDR2 sequences are SGHTA and FQGNSA.

V gene TRBV6-1 combines with J gene TRBJ1-1, with D unresolved. V lost 5 bases and J 2 bases, leaving 9 bases between the germline ends. Germline V gene data show CDR1 as MNHNS and CDR2 as SASEGT. CDR3 length: 13 residues. CDR3 in amino acids: CASSKTGNTEAFF. The CDR3 DNA follows: TGTGCCAGCAGTAAAACCGGAAACACTGAAGCTTTCTTT.

The chain couples TRBV14 to TRBJ1-1; a weak D match, TRBD1 (6 bases). The germline CDR1 and CDR2 sequences are SGHDN and FVKESK. The CDR3 has 15 residues. The V end was cut by 2 bases, the J end by 4 bases, with 14 bases between. CDR3 DNA: TGTGCCAGCAGCCAATTGGGGGCGGGGGCCACTGAAGCTTTCTTT. It yields the protein CASSQLGAGATEAFF.

DNA for the CDR3: TGTGCCAGCTCACCACTTCCGGGGGCGCGGACTGAAGCTTTCTTT. This translates into CASSPLPGARTEAFF. This sequence joins TRBV18 and TRBJ1-1, with a weak D call TRBD1 (6 bases). The germline V gene encodes CDR1 KGHSH and CDR2 LQKENI. The CDR3 has 15 residues. V dropped 1 base and J dropped 5 bases, with 14 bases sitting between them.

V gene TRBV28 combines with J gene TRBJ1-3, with D possibly TRBD1 on 6 matching bases. V lost 7 bases and J lost 4, with 17 bases in between. Germline V lookup: CDR1 MDHEN, CDR2 SYDVKM. The CDR3 runs to 15 residues. The CDR3: CASTVGGRSGNTIYF. As DNA, the CDR3 is TGTGCCAGCACTGTAGGGGGGAGGTCAGGAAACACCATATATTTT.

This chain links TRBV5-4 with TRBJ2-3, with 9 bases fitting TRBD2. The length of the CDR3 is 16 residues. The germline gives CDR1 SGHNT, CDR2 YYREEE (reference sequence). Trimming at V came to 4 bases and at J to 2 bases, leaving 8 bases not matched to a gene. In DNA form, the CDR3 reads TGTGCCAGCAGCCCGCAGCTAGCGGGGATCACAGATACGCAGTATTTT. It codes for CASSPQLAGITDTQYF.

The gene calls are TRBV6-6 and TRBJ1-5; D not certain. CDR1 and CDR2 (germline): MNHNY, SVGAGI (reference sequence). V gave up 5 bases and J gave up 7 bases, with 12 bases separating them. This CDR3 contains 13 residues. CDR3 sequence (DNA): TGTGCCAGCAGTATATCGCTCAACCAGCCCCAGCATTTT. Encoded protein: CASSISLNQPQHF.

The genes are TRBV7-2 and TRBJ2-3; 7 positions match TRBD2. Trimming took 1 base from V and 0 from J; bases not matched to a gene: 4. The CDR3 runs 16 residues. Looked up from germline, CDR1 is SGHTA and CDR2 is FQGNSA. As DNA, the CDR3 is TGTGCCAGCAGCTTAGTGGCGGGAGTTAGCACAGATACGCAGTATTTT. Translation: CASSLVAGVSTDTQYF.

This clone has only one observation. The rearrangement links TRBV5-4 to TRBJ2-3; D uncertain. CDR3 length equals 15 residues. The germline gives CDR1 SGHNT, CDR2 YYREEE (reference sequence). V gave up 3 bases and J gave up 3 bases, with 14 bases separating them. The CDR3 DNA reads as TGTGCCAGCAGCTCGACGGCCCGTCCAACAGATACGCAGTATTTT. The encoded protein is CASSSTARPTDTQYF.

V and J are TRBV28 and TRBJ1-2, with 8 bases matching TRBD1. V shed 6 bases, J shed 8 bases, and the junction held 23 bases outside the gene matches. This CDR3 comprises 18 residues. Germline CDR1 is MDHEN and CDR2 is SYDVKM. DNA for the CDR3: TGTGCCAGCAGCCCCTCAGGGTCAGGGGGCGGTGTCATGCTGGGCTACACCTTC. It encodes CASSPSGSGGGVMLGYTF.

About this clone: Its ends do not fully match the called genes, so a read error is possible. This rearrangement joins TRBV6-6 to TRBJ1-2; D not resolved. Germline CDR1 MNHNY, CDR2 SVGAGI (reference sequence). The CDR3 extends over 11 amino acids. The CDR3: CASSSNFGYTF. The CDR3 DNA sequence: TGTGCCAGCAGCTCGAACTTTGGCTACACCTTC.

The chain employs TRBV7-9 and TRBJ1-4; no definite D call. Deletions cut 5 bases from V and 6 bases from J, with 16 bases between. The CDR3 totals 15 residues. Germline V gives CDR1 SEHNR, CDR2 FQNEAQ (reference sequence). The CDR3: CASSPRAGPYEKLFF. Here the CDR3 DNA reads TGTGCCAGCAGCCCCCGGGCGGGCCCCTATGAAAAACTGTTTTTT.

This clone appeared a few times. The chain carries TRBV6-1 and TRBJ2-5, with 7 bases matching TRBD1. CDR1 MNHNS and CDR2 SASEGT come from the germline V gene. V was clipped by 6 bases and J by 3 bases; unmatched bases: 7. The CDR3 totals 14 residues. The CDR3 sequence is CASSVGQTKETQYF. Here the CDR3 DNA reads TGTGCCAGCAGCGTGGGACAGACTAAAGAGACCCAGTACTTC.

This clone was recorded once. The chain has TRBV5-1 and TRBJ2-1; TRBD1 agrees at 12 bases. Germline V gene data show CDR1 as SGHRS and CDR2 as YFSETQ. The V and J ends lost 4 bases and 6 bases, in that order; junction bases with no gene match: 5. The CDR3 loop spans 15 amino acids. This CDR3 reads CASSAGTGGRNEQFF. CDR3 DNA: TGCGCCAGCAGCGCTGGGACAGGGGGCCGCAATGAGCAGTTCTTC.

The rearrangement joins TRBV28 to TRBJ2-1; 8 positions match TRBD2. The CDR3 spans 14 residues. Per the germline V gene, CDR1 is MDHEN and CDR2 is SYDVKM. Trimming removed 8 bases from V and 2 bases from J; junction bases left unmatched: 5. CDR3 residues: CASPLTSAYNEQFF. The CDR3 region has the DNA TGTGCCAGCCCCCTGACTAGCGCCTACAATGAGCAGTTCTTC.